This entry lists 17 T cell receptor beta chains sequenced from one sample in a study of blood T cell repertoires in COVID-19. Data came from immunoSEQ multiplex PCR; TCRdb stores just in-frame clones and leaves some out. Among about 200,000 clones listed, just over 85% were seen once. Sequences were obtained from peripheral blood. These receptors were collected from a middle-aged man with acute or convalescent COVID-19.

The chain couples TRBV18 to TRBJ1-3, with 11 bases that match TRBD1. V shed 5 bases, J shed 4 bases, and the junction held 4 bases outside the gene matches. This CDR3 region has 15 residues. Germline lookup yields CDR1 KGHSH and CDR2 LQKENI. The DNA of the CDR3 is TGTGCCAGCTCAGGACAGGGGGCGTCCGGAAACACCATATATTTT. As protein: CASSGQGASGNTIYF. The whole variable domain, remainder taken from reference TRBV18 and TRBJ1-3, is NAGVMQNPRHLVRRRGQEARLRCSPMKGHSHVYWYRQLPEEGLKFMVYLQKENIIDESGMPKERFSAEFPKEGPSILRIQQVVRGDSAAYFCASSGQGASGNTIYFGEGSWLTVV.

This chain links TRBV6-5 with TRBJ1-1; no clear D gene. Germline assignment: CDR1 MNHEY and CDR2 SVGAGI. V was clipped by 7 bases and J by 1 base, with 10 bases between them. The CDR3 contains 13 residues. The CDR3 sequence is CASIMGGNTEAFF. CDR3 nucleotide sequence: TGTGCCAGCATTATGGGAGGGAACACTGAAGCTTTCTTT.

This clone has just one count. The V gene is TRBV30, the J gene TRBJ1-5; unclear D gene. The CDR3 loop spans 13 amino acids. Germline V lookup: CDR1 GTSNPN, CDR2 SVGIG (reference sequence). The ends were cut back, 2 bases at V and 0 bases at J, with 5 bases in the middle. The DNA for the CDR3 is TGTGCCTGGAGTCCAGATAGCAATCAGCCCCAGCATTTT. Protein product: CAWSPDSNQPQHF. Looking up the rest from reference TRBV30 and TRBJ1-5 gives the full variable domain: SQTIHQWPATLVQPVGSPLSLECTVEGTSNPNLYWYRQAAGRGLQLLFYSVGIGQISSEVPQNLSASRPQDRQFILSSKKLLLSDSGFYLCAWSPDSNQPQHFGDGTRLSIL.

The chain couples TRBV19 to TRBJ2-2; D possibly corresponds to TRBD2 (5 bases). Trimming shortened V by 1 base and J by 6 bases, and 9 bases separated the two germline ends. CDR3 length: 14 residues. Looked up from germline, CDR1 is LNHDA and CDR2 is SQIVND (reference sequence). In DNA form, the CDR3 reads TGTGCCAGTAGTATAGTTCAGAGGGCCGGGGAGCTGTTTTTT. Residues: CASSIVQRAGELFF.

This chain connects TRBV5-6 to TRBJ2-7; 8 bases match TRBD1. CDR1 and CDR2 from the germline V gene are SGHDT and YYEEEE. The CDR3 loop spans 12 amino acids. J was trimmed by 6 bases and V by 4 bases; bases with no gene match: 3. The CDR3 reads CASSRTGGEQYF. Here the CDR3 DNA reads TGTGCCAGCAGCCGCACAGGGGGCGAGCAGTACTTC.

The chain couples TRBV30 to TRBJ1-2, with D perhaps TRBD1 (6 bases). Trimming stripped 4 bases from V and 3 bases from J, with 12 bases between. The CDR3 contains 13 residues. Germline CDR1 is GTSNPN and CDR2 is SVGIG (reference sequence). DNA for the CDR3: TGTGCCTGGACCCCCACAGGGTACTATGGCTACACCTTC. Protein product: CAWTPTGYYGYTF.

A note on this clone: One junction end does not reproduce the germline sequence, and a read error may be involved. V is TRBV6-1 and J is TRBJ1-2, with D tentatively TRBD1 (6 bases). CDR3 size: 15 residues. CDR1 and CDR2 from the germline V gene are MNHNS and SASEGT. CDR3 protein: CASSVQGNVNDGYTF. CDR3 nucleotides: TGTGCCAGCAGTGTTCAGGGGAATGTTAACGATGGCTACACCTTC.

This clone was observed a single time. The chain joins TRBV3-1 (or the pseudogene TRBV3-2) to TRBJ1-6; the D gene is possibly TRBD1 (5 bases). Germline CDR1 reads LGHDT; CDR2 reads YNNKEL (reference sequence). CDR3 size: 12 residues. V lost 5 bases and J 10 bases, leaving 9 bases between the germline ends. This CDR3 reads CASSSTESPLHF. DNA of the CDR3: TGTGCCAGCAGCTCGACAGAATCACCCCTCCACTTT.

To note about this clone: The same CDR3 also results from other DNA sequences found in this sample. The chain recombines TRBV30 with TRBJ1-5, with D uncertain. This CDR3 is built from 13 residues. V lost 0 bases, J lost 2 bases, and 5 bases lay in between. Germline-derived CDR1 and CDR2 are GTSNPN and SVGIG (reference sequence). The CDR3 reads CAWSVRGNQPQHF. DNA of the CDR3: TGTGCCTGGAGTGTACGGGGCAATCAGCCCCAGCATTTT.

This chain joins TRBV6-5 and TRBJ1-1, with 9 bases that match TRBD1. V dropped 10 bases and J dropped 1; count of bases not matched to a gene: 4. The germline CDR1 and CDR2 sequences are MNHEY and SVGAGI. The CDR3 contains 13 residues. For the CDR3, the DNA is TGTGCCAACGGACAGGGGCGGAACACTGAAGCTTTCTTT. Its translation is CANGQGRNTEAFF.

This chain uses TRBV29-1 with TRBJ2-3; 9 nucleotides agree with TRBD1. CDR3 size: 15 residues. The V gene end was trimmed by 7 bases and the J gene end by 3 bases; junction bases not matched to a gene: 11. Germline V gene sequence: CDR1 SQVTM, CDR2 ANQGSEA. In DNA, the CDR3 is TGCAGCGGGGAGGGGACAGGGCCAGGGACAGATACGCAGTATTTT. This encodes CSGEGTGPGTDTQYF.

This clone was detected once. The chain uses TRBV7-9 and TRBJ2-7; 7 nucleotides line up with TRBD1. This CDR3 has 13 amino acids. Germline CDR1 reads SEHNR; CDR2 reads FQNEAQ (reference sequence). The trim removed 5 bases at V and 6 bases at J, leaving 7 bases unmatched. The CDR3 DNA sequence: TGTGCCAGCAGCCGTAGGACAGGTGGCGAGCAGTACTTC. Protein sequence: CASSRRTGGEQYF. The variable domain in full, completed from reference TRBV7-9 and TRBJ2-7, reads DTGVSQNPRHKITKRGQNVTFRCDPISEHNRLYWYRQTLGQGPEFLTYFQNEAQLEKSRLLSDRFSAERPKGSFSTLEIQRTEQGDSAMYLCASSRRTGGEQYFGPGTRLTVT.

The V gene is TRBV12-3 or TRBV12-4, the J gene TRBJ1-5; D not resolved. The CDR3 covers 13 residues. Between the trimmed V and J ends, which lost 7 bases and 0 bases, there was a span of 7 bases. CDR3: CASTYSSNQPQHF. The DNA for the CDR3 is TGTGCCAGCACTTACAGTAGCAATCAGCCCCAGCATTTT.

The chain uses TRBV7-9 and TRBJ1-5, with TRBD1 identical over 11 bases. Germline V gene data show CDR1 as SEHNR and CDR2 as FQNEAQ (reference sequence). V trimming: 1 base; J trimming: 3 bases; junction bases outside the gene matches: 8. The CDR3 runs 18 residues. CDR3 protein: CASSLDGTGGTNNQPQHF. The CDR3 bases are TGTGCCAGCAGCTTAGATGGGACAGGGGGGACAAACAATCAGCCCCAGCATTTT.

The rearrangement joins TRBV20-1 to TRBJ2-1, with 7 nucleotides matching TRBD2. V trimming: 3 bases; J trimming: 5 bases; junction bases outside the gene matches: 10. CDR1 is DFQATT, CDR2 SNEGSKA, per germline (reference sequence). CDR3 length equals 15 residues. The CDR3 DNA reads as TGCAGTGCTAGTGTCGCCGGGACTATACACAATGAGCAGTTCTTC. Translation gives CSASVAGTIHNEQFF.

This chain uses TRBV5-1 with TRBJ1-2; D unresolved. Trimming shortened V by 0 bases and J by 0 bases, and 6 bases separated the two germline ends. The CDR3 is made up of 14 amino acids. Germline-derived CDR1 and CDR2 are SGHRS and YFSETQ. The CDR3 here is CASSLGNSNYGYTF. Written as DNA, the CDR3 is TGCGCCAGCAGCTTGGGTAATTCTAACTATGGCTACACCTTC.

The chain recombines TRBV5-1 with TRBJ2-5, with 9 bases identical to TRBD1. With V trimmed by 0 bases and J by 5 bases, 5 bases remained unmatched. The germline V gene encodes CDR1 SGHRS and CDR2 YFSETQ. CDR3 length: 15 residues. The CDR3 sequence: CASSLGDRVVETQYF. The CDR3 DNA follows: TGCGCCAGCAGCTTGGGGGACAGGGTAGTGGAGACCCAGTACTTC.